This T cell receptor (beta chain) was retrieved from a study of vaccination and CD4 T cells after COVID-19. About the study: The convalescent group had six males, four females, seven Caucasians, two Asians, one multiracial. Investigators took post-vaccine samples a median roughly 70 days after dose two, within a range of 14 to 241.

Sequenced with the Oncomine TCR Beta short-read assay was DNA taken from cultured CD4+ T cells. TCRdb re-derived calls from the PCR reads in MiXCR, one entry per CDR3 protein. This sample has over 20,000 distinct CDR3 sequences, with under 40% found just once. Time point defined: late sampling 161 to 241 days after vaccination in three convalescent patients. Treatment specified: roughly 11-day PBMC culture with coronavirus spike peptide pools or control peptides (ViraFEST assay). Looked up from germline, CDR1 is DFQATT and CDR2 is SNEGSKA (reference sequence). CDR3 size: 15 residues. Trimming shortened V by 6 bases and J by 2 bases, and 17 bases separated the two germline ends. The sample holds a few counts of this clonotype. What it binds is not known.

This chain joins TRBV20-1 and TRBJ1-3; D possibly corresponds to TRBD1 (6 bases). The starting material was CD4+ T cells from blood, cultured in vitro, obtained about 7 months after SARS-CoV-2 vaccination. The TCR originated in a human donor who had recovered from COVID-19. The DNA for the CDR3 is TGCAGTGCCCAGGACAGCTTTGCGGCTGGAAACACCATATATTTT. Its protein is CSAQDSFAAGNTIYF.